This note documents a single T cell receptor beta chain sequence. These data are taken from a study of identical twins. In germline, CDR1 is SGHAT, CDR2 FQNNGV. The CDR3 is 14 amino acids. V dropped 1 base and J dropped 5 bases, with 9 bases sitting between them. A universal primer site arose from template switching, and cDNA bore unique molecular identifiers. TCRdb recomputed calls from the 5' RACE reads with MiXCR, one row per CDR3 protein. The sample has roughly 250,000 distinct CDR3 sequences; more than 13% are singletons. The specimen was memory (CD45RO+) T cells sorted from blood. The chain uses TRBV11-2 and TRBJ2-1; D is unresolved. This clonotype was obtained from a woman aged 18-29 years in good health. The DNA of the CDR3 is TGTGCCAGCAGCTTAGTTGTGAGTCACAATGAGCAGTTCTTC. The encoded protein is CASSLVVSHNEQFF.